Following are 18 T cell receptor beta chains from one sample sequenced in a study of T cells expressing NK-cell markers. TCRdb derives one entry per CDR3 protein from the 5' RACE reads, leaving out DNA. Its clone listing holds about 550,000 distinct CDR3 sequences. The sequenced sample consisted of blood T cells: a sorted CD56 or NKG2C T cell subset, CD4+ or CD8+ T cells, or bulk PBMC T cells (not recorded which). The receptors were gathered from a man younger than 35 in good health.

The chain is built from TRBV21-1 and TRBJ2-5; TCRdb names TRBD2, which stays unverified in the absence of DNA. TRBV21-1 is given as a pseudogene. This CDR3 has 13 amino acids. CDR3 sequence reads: CASPQEGIETQYF.

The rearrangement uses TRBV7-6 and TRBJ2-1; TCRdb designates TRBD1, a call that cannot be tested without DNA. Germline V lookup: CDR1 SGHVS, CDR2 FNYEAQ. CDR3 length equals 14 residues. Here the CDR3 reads CASSWRTGLNEQFF.

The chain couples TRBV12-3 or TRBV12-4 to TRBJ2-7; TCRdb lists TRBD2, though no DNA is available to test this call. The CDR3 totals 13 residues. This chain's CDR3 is CASSWEGGHEQYF.

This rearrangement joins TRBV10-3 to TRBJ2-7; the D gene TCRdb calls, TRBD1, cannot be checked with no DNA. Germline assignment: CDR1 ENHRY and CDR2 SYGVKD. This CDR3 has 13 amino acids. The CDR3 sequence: CAIIDSNDWEQYF.

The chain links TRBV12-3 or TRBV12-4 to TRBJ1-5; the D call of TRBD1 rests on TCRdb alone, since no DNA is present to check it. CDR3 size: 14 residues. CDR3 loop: CASRRGHDHQPQHF.

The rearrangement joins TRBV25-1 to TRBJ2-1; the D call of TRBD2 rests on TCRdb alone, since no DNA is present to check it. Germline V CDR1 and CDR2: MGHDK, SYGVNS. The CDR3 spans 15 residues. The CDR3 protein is CASRGGPGSYNEQFF.

The CDR3 spells CASSRTFPYEQYF. The rearrangement uses TRBV12-3 or TRBV12-4 and TRBJ2-7. This CDR3 has 13 amino acids.

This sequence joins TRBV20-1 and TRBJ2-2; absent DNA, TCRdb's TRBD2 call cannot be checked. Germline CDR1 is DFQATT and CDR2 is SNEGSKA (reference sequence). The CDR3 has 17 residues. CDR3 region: CSAREKWDGRNTGELFF.

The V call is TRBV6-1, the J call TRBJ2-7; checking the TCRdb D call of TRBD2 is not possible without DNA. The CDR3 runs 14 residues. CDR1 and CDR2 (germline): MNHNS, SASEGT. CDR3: CASTGTSGSSEQYF.

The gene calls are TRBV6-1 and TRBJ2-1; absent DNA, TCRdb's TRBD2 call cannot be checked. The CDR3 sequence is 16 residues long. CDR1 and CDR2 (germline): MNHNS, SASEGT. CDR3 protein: CASSPELAGPYNEQFF.

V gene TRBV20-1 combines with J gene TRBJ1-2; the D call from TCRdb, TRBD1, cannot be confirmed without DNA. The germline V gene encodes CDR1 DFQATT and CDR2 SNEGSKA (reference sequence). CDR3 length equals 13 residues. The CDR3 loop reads CSAAGQGDYGYTF.

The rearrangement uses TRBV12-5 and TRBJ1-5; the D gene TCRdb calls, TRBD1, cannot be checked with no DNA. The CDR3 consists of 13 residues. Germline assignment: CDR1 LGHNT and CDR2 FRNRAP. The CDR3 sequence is CASGHDRQGPQHF.

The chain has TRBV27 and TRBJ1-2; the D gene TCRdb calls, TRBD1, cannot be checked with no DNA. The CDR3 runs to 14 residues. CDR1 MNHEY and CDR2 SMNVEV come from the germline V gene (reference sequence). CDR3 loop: CASSPSGGGGGYTF.

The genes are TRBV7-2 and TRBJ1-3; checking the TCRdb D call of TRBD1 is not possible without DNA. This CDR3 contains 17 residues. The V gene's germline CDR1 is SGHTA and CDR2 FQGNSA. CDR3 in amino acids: CASSLLLQPLGGNTIYF. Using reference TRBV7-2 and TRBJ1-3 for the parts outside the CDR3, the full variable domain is GAGVSQSPSNKVTEKGKDVELRCDPISGHTALYWYRQSLGQGLEFLIYFQGNSAPDKSGLPSDRFSAERTGGSVSTLTIQRTQQEDSAVYLCASSLLLQPLGGNTIYFGEGSWLTVV.

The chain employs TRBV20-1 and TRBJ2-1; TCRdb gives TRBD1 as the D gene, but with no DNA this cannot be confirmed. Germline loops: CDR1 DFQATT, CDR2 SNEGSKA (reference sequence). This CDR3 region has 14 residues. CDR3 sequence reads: CSAVPVGGYNEQFF.

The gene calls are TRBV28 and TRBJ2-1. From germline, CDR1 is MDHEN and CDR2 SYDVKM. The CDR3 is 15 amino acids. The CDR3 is CASSITGLLNNEQFF.

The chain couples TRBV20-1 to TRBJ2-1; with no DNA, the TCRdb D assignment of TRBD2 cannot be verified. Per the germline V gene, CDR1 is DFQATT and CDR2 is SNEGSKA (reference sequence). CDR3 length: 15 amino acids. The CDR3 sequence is CSAIPRTETYNEQFF.

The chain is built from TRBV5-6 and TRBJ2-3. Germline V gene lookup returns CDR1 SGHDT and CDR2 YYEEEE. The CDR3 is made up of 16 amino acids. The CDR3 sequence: CASSLRLGTGTDTQYF.